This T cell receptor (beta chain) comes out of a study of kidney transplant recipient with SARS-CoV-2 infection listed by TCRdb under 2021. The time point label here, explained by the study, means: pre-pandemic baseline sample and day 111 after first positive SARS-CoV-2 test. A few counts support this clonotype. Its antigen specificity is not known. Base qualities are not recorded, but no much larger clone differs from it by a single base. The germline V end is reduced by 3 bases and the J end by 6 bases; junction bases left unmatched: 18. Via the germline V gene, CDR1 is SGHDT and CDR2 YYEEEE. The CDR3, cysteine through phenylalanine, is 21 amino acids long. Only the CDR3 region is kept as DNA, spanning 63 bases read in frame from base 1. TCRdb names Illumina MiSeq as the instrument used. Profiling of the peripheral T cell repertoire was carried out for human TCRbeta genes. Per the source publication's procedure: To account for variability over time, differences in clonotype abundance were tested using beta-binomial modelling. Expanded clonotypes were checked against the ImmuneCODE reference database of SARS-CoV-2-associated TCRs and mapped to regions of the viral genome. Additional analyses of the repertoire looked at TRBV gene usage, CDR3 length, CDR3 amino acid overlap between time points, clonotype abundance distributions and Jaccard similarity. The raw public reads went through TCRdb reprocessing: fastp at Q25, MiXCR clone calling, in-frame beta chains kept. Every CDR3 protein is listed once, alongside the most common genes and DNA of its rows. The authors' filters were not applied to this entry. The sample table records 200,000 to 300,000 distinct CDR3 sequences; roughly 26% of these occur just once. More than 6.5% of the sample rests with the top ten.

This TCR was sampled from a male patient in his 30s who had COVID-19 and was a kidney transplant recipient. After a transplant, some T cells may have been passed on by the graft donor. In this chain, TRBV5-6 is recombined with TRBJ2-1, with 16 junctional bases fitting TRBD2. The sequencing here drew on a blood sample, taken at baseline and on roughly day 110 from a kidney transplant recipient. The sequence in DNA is TGTGCCAGCAGCTCGCATAGATCGGGACTAGCGGGAGGGCCTCGGGCCAATGAGCAGTTCTTC. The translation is CASSSHRSGLAGGPRANEQFF.